This TCR beta chain was recorded in a study of technical replicates of blood from several donors. Trimming pared 4 bases from V and 6 bases from J, leaving 18 bases between. CDR1 and CDR2 (germline): SGHAT, FQNNGV. The CDR3 totals 16 residues. Sequencing was performed with immunoSEQ multiplex PCR; in TCRdb, only in-frame clones are kept and a portion is missing. The top ten hold roughly 0.21% of the sample, which has tens of thousands of clones, around 97% seen once. The chain recombines TRBV11-2 with TRBJ2-2; perhaps TRBD2 as D (6 bases). Source material: T cells isolated from PBMCs. The sequence was obtained from a human donor in good health. The CDR3 here is CASSSGGSLYSGELFF. The CDR3 region has the DNA TGTGCCAGCAGCTCCGGAGGGAGCTTGTACTCCGGGGAGCTGTTTTTT.